Shown below are 12 T cell receptor beta chains from a single sample sequenced in a study of T-cell reconstitution after alpha-beta-depleted transplantation in children. The authors prepared the TCRbeta library with unique molecular identifiers. TCRdb reprocessed the PCR reads with MiXCR, giving one entry per CDR3 protein. The profile shows approximately 520,000 distinct CDR3 sequences, over 10% of them singletons. Specimen: PBMCs, mostly from graft donor cells, collected 180 days after TCRalphabeta/CD19-depleted stem cell transplant. These receptors all come from a female patient between 2 and 15 years old who had a stem cell transplant for aplastic anemia, so the T cells may come from the graft donor.

The gene calls are TRBV5-6 and TRBJ2-7; a weak D match, TRBD2 (6 bases). The length of the CDR3 is 13 residues. Germline values: CDR1 SGHDT, CDR2 YYEEEE. V lost 8 bases and J 3 bases, leaving 15 bases between the germline ends. CDR3 sequence: CARSLGLLYEQYF. In DNA, the CDR3 is TGTGCCAGGAGCCTGGGACTGCTCTACGAGCAGTACTTC.

This clonotype was found many times. The chain recombines TRBV29-1 with TRBJ2-4; 10 positions match TRBD1. The CDR3 totals 14 residues. V shed 2 bases and J 8 bases; nucleotides not matched to a gene: 6. Per the germline V gene, CDR1 is SQVTM and CDR2 is ANQGSEA. CDR3 in DNA: TGCAGCGTTGAACTAGACAGGGGGCGAGACATTCAGTACTTC. It codes for CSVELDRGRDIQYF.

This clonotype was counted between two and nine times. The chain employs TRBV27 and TRBJ2-7, with 10 bases identical to TRBD2. The junction had 9 bases not matched to a gene; V was cut back by 5 bases and J by 2 bases. Germline CDR1 is MNHEY and CDR2 is SMNVEV (reference sequence). The CDR3 spans 16 residues. The CDR3 region is CASSPWGLAGAYEQYF. CDR3 in DNA: TGTGCCAGCAGTCCCTGGGGGCTAGCGGGGGCCTACGAGCAGTACTTC.

The chain employs TRBV12-3 or TRBV12-4 and TRBJ2-7; 8 bases are a match to TRBD2. The CDR3 totals 15 residues. The V segment lost 6 bases and the J segment 3 bases; nucleotides outside the gene matches: 10. CDR3 protein: CASRLGGGRGYEQYF. The CDR3 DNA follows: TGTGCCAGCAGGCTCGGGGGGGGGAGGGGCTACGAGCAGTACTTC.

The table lists this clonotype with a few counts. The chain joins TRBV7-9 to TRBJ1-5; D is unresolved. CDR3 length equals 15 residues. V was shortened by 0 bases and J by 2 bases, with 8 bases between the two germline ends. CDR1 and CDR2 (germline): SEHNR, FQNEAQ (reference sequence). CDR3 bases: TGTGCCAGCAGCTTAGCGGACGGCCGCAATCAGCCCCAGCATTTT. It translates to CASSLADGRNQPQHF.

This clonotype was counted between two and nine times. The chain carries TRBV10-3 and TRBJ2-1; 8 nucleotides line up with TRBD2. The CDR3 is 16 residues long. With 2 bases clipped from V and 6 bases from J, the junction kept 9 bases outside the gene matches. Germline V gene lookup returns CDR1 ENHRY and CDR2 SYGVKD. The CDR3: CAISELLAGNRNEQFF. DNA for the CDR3: TGTGCCATCAGTGAGCTTTTAGCGGGAAACCGCAATGAGCAGTTCTTC.

The sample holds one count of this clonotype. The gene calls are TRBV7-2 and TRBJ2-7, with 11 bases matching TRBD2. CDR3 size: 16 residues. The V gene's germline CDR1 is SGHTA and CDR2 FQGNSA. The V gene end was trimmed by 6 bases and the J gene end by 0 bases; junction bases not matched to a gene: 7. CDR3 coding DNA: TGTGCCAGCAGACTTACTAGCGGGAGTCGCTCCTACGAGCAGTACTTC. The encoded protein is CASRLTSGSRSYEQYF.

This clonotype was seen a handful of times. This chain links TRBV5-1 with TRBJ2-1; 12 bases map to TRBD2. V trimming: 4 bases; J trimming: 4 bases; junction bases outside the gene matches: 6. The CDR3 totals 16 residues. Germline assignment: CDR1 SGHRS and CDR2 YFSETQ. The CDR3 sequence is CASSPVGTSGYNEQFF. In DNA form, the CDR3 reads TGCGCCAGCAGCCCGGTAGGGACTAGCGGGTACAATGAGCAGTTCTTC.

Only a few counts were recorded for this clonotype. The chain combines TRBV7-2 with TRBJ2-4; D uncertain. Germline V lookup: CDR1 SGHTA, CDR2 FQGNSA. The CDR3 has 12 amino acids. Trimming removed 6 bases at V and 8 bases at J, with 11 bases between. The CDR3, as DNA: TGTGCCAGCAGGTCCCCCCTGGACATTCAGTACTTC. It specifies CASRSPLDIQYF.

This clonotype was seen ten or more times. V and J are TRBV5-6 and TRBJ2-2, with 8 bases that match TRBD2. The junction had 7 bases not matched to a gene; V was cut back by 6 bases and J by 0 bases. This CDR3 is 16 amino acids long. CDR1 SGHDT and CDR2 YYEEEE come from the germline V gene. CDR3 residues: CASTSTSGANTGELFF. For the CDR3, the DNA is TGTGCCAGCACCTCAACTAGCGGCGCGAACACCGGGGAGCTGTTTTTT.

This clonotype was detected only a few times. The chain recombines TRBV29-1 with TRBJ1-5; TRBD1 aligns across 7 bases. CDR1 SQVTM and CDR2 ANQGSEA come from the germline V gene. This CDR3 is 13 amino acids long. The V and J ends lost 6 bases and 4 bases, in that order; junction bases with no gene match: 6. CDR3 DNA: TGCAGCGTCTTGGACAGGCCAAATCAGCCCCAGCATTTT. The encoded protein is CSVLDRPNQPQHF.

As DNA, the CDR3 is TGTGCCAGCAACGCGGGGGCCTGGGCCGGGGAGCTGTTTTTT. The encoded protein is CASNAGAWAGELFF. V gene TRBV9 combines with J gene TRBJ2-2, with D perhaps TRBD2 (7 bases). V lost 6 bases and J 6 bases, leaving 15 bases between the germline ends. The CDR3 has 14 residues. In germline, CDR1 is SGDLS, CDR2 YYNGEE.